One TCR beta chain is described in this entry. Its cognate antigen is unknown. The CDR3 covers 17 residues. This sample is drawn from a study of OX40 agonist ivuxolimab in advanced cancers. At the level of the study: The study treated patients with ivuxolimab, an agonistic anti-OX40 (CD134) antibody. Study results and caveats: Doses of 0.1 to 3.0 mg/kg were accompanied by clonal expansion of CD4+ and CD8+ blood T cells by week 6.

Sequencing was performed with immunoSEQ multiplex PCR; in TCRdb, only in-frame clones are kept and a portion is missing. Among about 76,000 clones listed, approximately 83% were seen once. Specimen: CD4+ or CD8+ T cells sorted from blood, collected in a trial of the OX40 agonist ivuxolimab. This chain joins TRBV21-1 and TRBJ1-2. TRBV21-1 is described as a pseudogene. The origin of this receptor is an adult with an advanced solid tumor such as melanoma, head and neck, liver or kidney cancer. Written as DNA, the CDR3 is TGTGCCAGCAGCAAAGATAGGTTCCGGACGGACGGCGGTGGCTACACCTTC. It yields the protein CASSKDRFRTDGGGYTF.